This T cell receptor beta chain was profiled in a study of blood T cell repertoires in COVID-19 (dated by TCRdb to the early 2020s). Study-level background: Collaborator samples came from the United States, Italy and Spain and covered acute and convalescent phases of COVID-19. The material from the prospective study consisted of cDNA or gDNA derived from T cells, B-cell-depleted T cells, or PBMCs. Deeply sampled blood TCRbeta repertoires from subjects exposed to, actively infected with, or recovered from COVID-19 were included in the dataset. A freely available public database, intended as a resource for researchers studying the immune response to SARS-CoV-2, is where the repertoires were released. Samples were obtained from the ongoing ImmuneRACE study (first 160 participants) and from about 1,300 subjects provided by 6 global collaborators. The sample metadata nearly always contained a de-identified subject ID, COVID-19 status, age in years and sex. Where HLA class I and class II types were available, the types were taken from metadata supplied by the sample provider, not from assay-based typing.

Overall results and qualifications from the work: The amount of clinical and demographic metadata varied by source and participant and was provided uncurated.

Each collaborating institution followed its own protocols to collect whole blood in K2EDTA tubes. Collaborator samples were shipped for TCRbeta analysis as frozen whole blood, isolated PBMCs, or DNA extracted from either sample type. On this clone itself: This receptor's antigen is unknown. Per-base quality was not reported, and no clone a single base away is much larger than it.

TCRbeta CDR3 regions were amplified from genomic DNA using the immunoSEQ Assay, a bias-controlled multiplex PCR. The original pipeline was this. The number of nucleated cells in each sample was estimated from the amplification of reference gene primers within the assay. Sequence reads were collapsed and filtered to measure the absolute abundance of every unique TCRbeta CDR3 rearrangement. For each sample, productive Simpson clonality was calculated as the square root of Simpson's diversity index over productive rearrangements. Imported from immuneACCESS, the table was reduced by TCRdb to in-frame sequences with V and J called. These copies leave out some clones; in studies compared against another copy, an unresolved V gene accounts for under half, and the cause of the remainder is not known. V, J and clone size are taken as reported in that table, and D and trimming were inferred from the DNA itself. For this sample the table gives roughly 260,000 clones, of which 82% were detected only once. The top ten clones comprise roughly 3.1% of the sample.

From the cysteine up to the phenylalanine, the CDR3 has a length of 15 residues. Only the CDR3 DNA stays, 45 bases, in frame from base 1. V is cut back by 2 bases and J by 2 bases, with 3 bases in the junction unmatched. The germline V gene gives CDR1 as MDHEN and CDR2 as SYDVKM. The chain couples TRBV28 to TRBJ2-1; TRBD2 aligns with 7 central bases. What was sequenced was peripheral blood. The source of this sequence is a woman between 18 and 29 years old with acute or convalescent COVID-19. The sequence in DNA is TGTGCCAGCAGTTTAGCGGGAGTGACCTACAATGAGCAGTTCTTC. Translated, this gives CASSLAGVTYNEQFF. Extended through the reference TRBV28 and TRBJ2-1 proteins, this CDR3 yields the full variable domain: DVKVTQSSRYLVKRTGEKVFLECVQDMDHENMFWYRQDPGLGLRLIYFSYDVKMKEKGDIPEGYSVSREKKERFSLILESASTNQTSMYLCASSLAGVTYNEQFFGPGTRLTVL.